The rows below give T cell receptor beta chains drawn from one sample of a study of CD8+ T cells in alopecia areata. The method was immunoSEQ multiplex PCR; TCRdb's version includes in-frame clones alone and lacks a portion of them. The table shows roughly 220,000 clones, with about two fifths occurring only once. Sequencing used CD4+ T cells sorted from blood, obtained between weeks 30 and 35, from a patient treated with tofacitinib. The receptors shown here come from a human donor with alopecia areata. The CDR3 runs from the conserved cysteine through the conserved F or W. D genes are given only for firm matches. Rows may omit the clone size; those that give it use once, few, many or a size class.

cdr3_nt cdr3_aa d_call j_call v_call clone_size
TGCGCCAGCAGCTTGGGACTGAGTGTCTACGAGCAGTACTTC CASSLGLSVYEQYF . TRBJ2-7 TRBV5-1 few
TGTGCCAGCAGCTTAGCGCGGAGCGGGAGATCAAGCGAGCAGTACTTC CASSLARSGRSSEQYF TRBD2 TRBJ2-7 TRBV7-8 .
TGTGCCAGCAGCTCCGGAGCGGGAGGGCTATACGAGCAGTACTTC CASSSGAGGLYEQYF TRBD2 TRBJ2-7 TRBV27 .
TGCGCCAGCAGCCAAGCCCCCTCGGGGGAGAGTGGCTACACCTTC CASSQAPSGESGYTF . TRBJ1-2 TRBV4-1 .
TGCGCCAGCAGCTTGGAGCGACAGCTTTTTTCGTCGGACAACGTCCTGACTTTC CASSLERQLFSSDNVLTF . TRBJ2-6 TRBV5-1 .
TGTGCCAGCAGCACCGGACTAGCGGGAGGGCGCTCCTACAATGAGCAGTTCTTC CASSTGLAGGRSYNEQFF TRBD2 TRBJ2-1 TRBV7-8 .
TGTGCCAGCAGCCAATCAAAAGTTCACACCAATCCCTACGAGCAGTACTTC CASSQSKVHTNPYEQYF . TRBJ2-7 TRBV4-2 .
TGTGCCAGCAGCTTTTTTGATACGCAGTATTTT CASSFFDTQYF . TRBJ2-3 TRBV11-2 .
TGTGCCAGCAGCTCATTACTAGCGGGAGGACCAGATACGCAGTATTTT CASSSLLAGGPDTQYF TRBD2 TRBJ2-3 TRBV7-2 .
TGTGTCTGGAGTCTTAGCGATGAGCAGTTCTTC CVWSLSDEQFF . TRBJ2-1 TRBV30 .
TGTGCCAGCAATCCGGACAGGGGTCAGACCGGGGAGCTGTTTTTT CASNPDRGQTGELFF TRBD1 TRBJ2-2 TRBV6-1 .
TGCGCCAGCAGCAAGGGACAGGAGCACACTGAAGCTTTCTTT CASSKGQEHTEAFF TRBD1 TRBJ1-1 TRBV5-1 .
TGTGCCAGCAGCGTAGACGGACTCAATCAGCCCCAGCATTTT CASSVDGLNQPQHF . TRBJ1-5 TRBV9 .
TGTGCCAGCAGCTTAGCCGGCAGGGTGAACACTGAAGCTTTCTTT CASSLAGRVNTEAFF . TRBJ1-1 TRBV7-2 .
TGTGCCAGTAGTATTACGAGATACAATGAGCAGTTCTTC CASSITRYNEQFF . TRBJ2-1 TRBV19 many
TGCAGCGTTGGACGGCGGCTGTCGAGTAATGAGCAGTTCTTC CSVGRRLSSNEQFF . TRBJ2-1 TRBV29-1 .
TGTGCCAGCAGTGCCCAGGCTGGAGGTCAGCCCCAGCATTTT CASSAQAGGQPQHF . TRBJ1-5 TRBV2 few
TGTGCCACCATGAGGGACAGGGGCAAAGGGAACTATGGCTACACCTTC CATMRDRGKGNYGYTF TRBD1 TRBJ1-2 TRBV15 .
TGTGCCTGGAGTGTCGTCCCCGGGAGACAGTTCTTC CAWSVVPGRQFF . TRBJ2-1 TRBV30 .
TGTGCCAGCAGCCGGGATCGGACCACCGGGGAGCTGTTTTTT CASSRDRTTGELFF . TRBJ2-2 TRBV7-9 .
TGTGCCAGCAGCGTAGAGATCTCCACCGGGGAGCTGTTTTTT CASSVEISTGELFF . TRBJ2-2 TRBV9 few
TGTGCCAGCAGCTTCAGGGGGAACACTGAAGCTTTCTTT CASSFRGNTEAFF . TRBJ1-1 TRBV7-9 few
TGTGCCAGCAGGGGCTCACGGGTCTACGAGCAGTACTTC CASRGSRVYEQYF . TRBJ2-7 TRBV6-5 .
TGTGCCAGCAGCCAAGAAAGGGCAGGAGATCGCACCGGGGAGCTGTTTTTT CASSQERAGDRTGELFF . TRBJ2-2 TRBV4-2 .
TGTGCCTGGAGGACAGGTCGCTCGGGAAACACCATATATTTT CAWRTGRSGNTIYF . TRBJ1-3 TRBV30 .
TGTGCCAGCAGCCAAGATACTGGGACATTGATCAACAATGAGCAGTTCTTC CASSQDTGTLINNEQFF . TRBJ2-1 TRBV14 .